This record concerns one T cell receptor (beta chain) sequence. The junction had 3 bases not matched to a gene; V was cut back by 3 bases and J by 4 bases. Germline loops: CDR1 LNHNV, CDR2 YYDKDF (reference sequence). This CDR3 is 14 amino acids long. This record belongs to a study of blood T cell repertoires in COVID-19. Study as a whole: PBMCs, B-cell-depleted T cells, or T cells provided the cDNA or gDNA that made up the material.

TCRdb keeps only in-frame clones here, not all; method: immunoSEQ multiplex PCR. The repertoire has under 110,000 clones, 60% to 80% of them found once; the top ten carry about 0.85%. This chain uses TRBV15 with TRBJ2-5; 9 nucleotides match TRBD1. The source is a human donor with acute or convalescent COVID-19. The donor label of this sample is uncertain. Sequenced sample: peripheral blood. The CDR3 spells CATSRDRGSETQYF. CDR3 DNA sequence: TGTGCCACCAGCAGGGACAGGGGATCAGAGACCCAGTACTTC.